This T cell receptor (beta chain) was identified during a study of blood T cell repertoires in COVID-19. Overall study: Whether acute or convalescent, the COVID-19 samples came from the United States, Italy and Spain. Sources were T cells, B-cell-depleted T cells, or PBMCs; the material itself was cDNA or gDNA.

It was during active infection that Seattle patients were enrolled and then longitudinally followed. Method: immunoSEQ multiplex PCR; TCRdb's copy keeps in-frame clones and lacks some. The sample has about 180,000 clones, 83% seen once; the top ten hold approximately 8%. The CDR3 contains 15 residues. Germline V gives CDR1 GTSNPN, CDR2 SVGIG (reference sequence). The V gene lost 2 bases and the J gene lost 0 bases, with 11 bases spanning the gap. This sequence joins TRBV30 and TRBJ1-3, with D unresolved. What was sequenced was peripheral blood. The TCR comes from a woman aged 70-85 years with COVID-19, enrolled during active disease. The CDR3 reads CAWSHTASSGNTIYF. The CDR3 bases are TGTGCCTGGAGTCATACTGCGAGCTCTGGAAACACCATATATTTT.